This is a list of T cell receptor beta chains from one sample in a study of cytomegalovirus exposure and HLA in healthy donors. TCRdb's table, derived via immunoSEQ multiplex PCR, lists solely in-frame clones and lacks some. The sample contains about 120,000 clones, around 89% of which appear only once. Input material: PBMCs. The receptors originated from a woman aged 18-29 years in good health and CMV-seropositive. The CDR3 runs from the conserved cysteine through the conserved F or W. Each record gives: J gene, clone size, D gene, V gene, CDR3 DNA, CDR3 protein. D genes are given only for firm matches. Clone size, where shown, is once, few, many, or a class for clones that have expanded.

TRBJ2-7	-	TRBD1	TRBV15	TGTGCCACCTCAATTCCCACCGGGACAGGCCTCTACGAGCAGTACTTC	CATSIPTGTGLYEQYF
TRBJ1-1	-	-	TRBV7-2	TGTGCCAGCAGCCCTTATCTGAACACTGAAGCTTTCTTT	CASSPYLNTEAFF
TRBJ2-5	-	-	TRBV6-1	TGTGCCAGCAGTGAACTTCCGGAGGAGACCCAGTACTTC	CASSELPEETQYF
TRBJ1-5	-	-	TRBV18	TGTGCCAGCTCACCGCAGGGAAATAGCAATCAGCCCCAGCATTTT	CASSPQGNSNQPQHF
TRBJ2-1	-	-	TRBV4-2	TGTGCCAGCAGCCAAGGAAACGCCCAACTCTACAATGAGCAGTTCTTC	CASSQGNAQLYNEQFF
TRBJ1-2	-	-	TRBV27	TGTGCCAGCAGTGATCTCTCCACAGGAAACTATGGCTACACCTTC	CASSDLSTGNYGYTF
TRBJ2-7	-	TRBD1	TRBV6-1	TGTGCCAGCAGGGACAGGGGAAGGAACTCCTACGAGCAGTACTTC	CASRDRGRNSYEQYF
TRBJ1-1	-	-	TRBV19	TGTGCCAGTAGTCCCTGGACTGGCGGCACTGAAGCTTTCTTT	CASSPWTGGTEAFF
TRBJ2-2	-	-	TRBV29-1	TGCAGCGTTCGGGGGTCGGGTCGTTCGCGGGAGCTGTTTTTT	CSVRGSGRSRELFF
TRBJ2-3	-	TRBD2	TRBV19	TGTGCCAGTAGTATAGGATCAAGCGGGAGTTTCGGAGATACGCAGTATTTT	CASSIGSSGSFGDTQYF
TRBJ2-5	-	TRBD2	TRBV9	TGTGCCAGCAGCGTAGAGGCGTCAGCGGGGGGAGGGGAGACCCAGTACTTC	CASSVEASAGGGETQYF
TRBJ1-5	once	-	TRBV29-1	TGCAGCGTTGAAATAATGGGCTGCCAGCCCCAGCATTTT	CSVEIMGCQPQHF
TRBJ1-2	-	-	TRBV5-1	TGCGCCAGCAGCTTGGCCGGGGATCTTGGCTACACCTTC	CASSLAGDLGYTF
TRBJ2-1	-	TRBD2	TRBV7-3	TGTGCCAGCAGTCACGGGACTAGCGGGATGGGCTACAATGAGCAGTTCTTC	CASSHGTSGMGYNEQFF
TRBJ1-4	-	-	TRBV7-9	TGTGCCAGCAGCTTAGTAGGAGGAAAACTGTTTTTT	CASSLVGGKLFF
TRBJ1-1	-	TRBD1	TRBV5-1	TGCGCCAGCAGCTTGGACAGGGGATACACTGAAGCTTTCTTT	CASSLDRGYTEAFF
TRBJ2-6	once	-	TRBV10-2	TGCGCCAGCAGTGGGCCCAGGGACTCTGGGGCCAACGTCCTGACTTTC	CASSGPRDSGANVLTF
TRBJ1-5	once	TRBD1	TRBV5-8	TGTGCCAGCAGCTCCCGACAGGGCCGGTCGCCCCAGCATTTT	CASSSRQGRSPQHF
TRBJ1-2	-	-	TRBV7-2	TGTGCCAGCAGCTCTTATCTCATAGGGGACTATGGCTACACCTTC	CASSSYLIGDYGYTF
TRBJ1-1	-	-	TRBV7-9	TGTGCCAGCAGCCCCGGACTTTATCGGGCTGAAGCTTTCTTT	CASSPGLYRAEAFF
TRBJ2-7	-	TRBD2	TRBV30	TGTGCCTGGGGGACTAGCATTGGGGGCGAGCAGTACTTC	CAWGTSIGGEQYF
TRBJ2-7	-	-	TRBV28	TGTGCCAGCAGTTTAGTCGCCGGGTTCGAGCAGTACTTC	CASSLVAGFEQYF
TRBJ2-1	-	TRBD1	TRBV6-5	TGTGCCAGCAGTAGAGGGACAGGGGGTATAAATGAGCAGTTCTTC	CASSRGTGGINEQFF
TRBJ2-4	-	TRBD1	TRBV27	TGTGCCAGCAGGGACAGGGGCAAAAACATTCAGTACTTC	CASRDRGKNIQYF
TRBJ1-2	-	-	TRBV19	TGTGCCAGTAGTGACAGGAGACCTAACTATGGCTACACCTTC	CASSDRRPNYGYTF
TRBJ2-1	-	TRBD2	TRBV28	TGTGCCAGCAGGCTAGCGGGTTCCTACAATGAGCAGTTCTTC	CASRLAGSYNEQFF
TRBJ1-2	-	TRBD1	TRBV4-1	TGCGCCAGCCGACCAACCTTTAGACAGGGGGCGGAGGGCTACACCTTC	CASRPTFRQGAEGYTF
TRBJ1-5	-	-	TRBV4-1	TGCGCCAGCAGCCAAGCGGGAGGGGACAATCAGCCCCAGCATTTT	CASSQAGGDNQPQHF
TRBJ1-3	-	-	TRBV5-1	TGCGCCAGCAGCTTGGCCCCAGGTTCTGGAAACACCATATATTTT	CASSLAPGSGNTIYF
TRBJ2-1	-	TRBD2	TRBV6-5	TGTGCCAGCAGTTCCAGCGGGGGGGCCCTTCGTGAGTTCTTC	CASSSSGGALREFF
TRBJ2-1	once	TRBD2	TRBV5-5	TGTGCCAGCAGCCTCAGCGGGGGGGCCGCAAATGAGCAGTTCTTC	CASSLSGGAANEQFF
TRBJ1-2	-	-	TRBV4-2	TGTGCCAGCAGCCAAGATAATCCCCGTGGGAGCTATGGCTACACCTTC	CASSQDNPRGSYGYTF
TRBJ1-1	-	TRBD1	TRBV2	TGTGCCAGCCGACAGGGGGGTCCGTCGGGCACTGAAGCTTTCTTT	CASRQGGPSGTEAFF
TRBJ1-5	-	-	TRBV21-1	TGTGCCAGCAGCAGGACAGGCCGATGGAAGCCCCAGCATTTT	CASSRTGRWKPQHF
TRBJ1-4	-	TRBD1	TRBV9	TGTGCCAGCAGCACAGGGGCAGACGAAAAACTGTTTTTT	CASSTGADEKLFF
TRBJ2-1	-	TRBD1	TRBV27	TGTGCCAGCAGTTCCACAGGGGGCAGGTTCAATGAGCAGTTCTTC	CASSSTGGRFNEQFF
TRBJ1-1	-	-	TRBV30	TGTGCCTGGGAGAGACAGCGGAACACTGAAGCTTTCTTT	CAWERQRNTEAFF
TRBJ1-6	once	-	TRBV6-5	TGTGCCAGCAGTTACTCAGGGCCGGGAGTGAATTCACCCCTCCACTTT	CASSYSGPGVNSPLHF
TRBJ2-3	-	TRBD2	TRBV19	TGTGCCAGTCAACTAGCGGGAACAGATACGCAGTATTTT	CASQLAGTDTQYF
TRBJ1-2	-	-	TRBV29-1	TGCAGCGTTGTAAGGGAGGAGGGCTATGGCTACACCTTC	CSVVREEGYGYTF
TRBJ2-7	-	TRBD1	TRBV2	TGTGCCAGCAGTCGAAAGCTTGACAGGGAGAACTACGAGCAGTACTTC	CASSRKLDRENYEQYF
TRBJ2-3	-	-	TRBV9	TGTGCCAGCGGGGGGGCTTCTAGCACAGATACGCAGTATTTT	CASGGASSTDTQYF
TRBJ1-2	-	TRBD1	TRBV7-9	TGTGCCAGCAGCTTACAGGGGGCGCTTAACTATGGCTACACCTTC	CASSLQGALNYGYTF
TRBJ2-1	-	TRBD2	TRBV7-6	TGTGCCAGCAGCTTAGAGGGGTCGCGCGGGAGGTTCTACAATGAGCAGTTCTTC	CASSLEGSRGRFYNEQFF
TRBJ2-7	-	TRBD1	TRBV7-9	TGTGCCAGCAGCTTTAGGGGGCCTACGACCGCGGACGAGCAGTACTTC	CASSFRGPTTADEQYF
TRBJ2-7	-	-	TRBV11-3	TGTGCCAGCAGCACGACAGGGGACTACTACGAGCAGTACTTC	CASSTTGDYYEQYF
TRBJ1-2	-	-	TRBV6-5	TGTGCCGCTAGACAGGAAGCTAACTATGGCTACACCTTC	CAARQEANYGYTF